These 19 T cell receptor beta chains were all obtained from the same sample, sequenced in a study of blood T cells in healthy people across ages. A second about 7 to 11 cycle PCR used barcoded and J-beta primers. A single record per CDR3 protein comes from TCRdb applying MiXCR to the 5' RACE reads. The sample consists of hundreds of thousands of distinct CDR3 sequences, about 32% of them appearing once. Sequenced: blood. All receptors come from a woman at least 80 years old in good health.

This clonotype was found many times. In nucleotides, the CDR3 is TGCAGTGCTAGAGATCGGGGTTCCTATAATTCACCCCTCCACTTT. Protein product: CSARDRGSYNSPLHF. The V call is TRBV20-1, the J call TRBJ1-6; D unresolved. V lost 0 bases and J lost 1, with 7 bases in between. Germline loops: CDR1 DFQATT, CDR2 SNEGSKA (reference sequence). The CDR3 is 15 amino acids.

This clonotype was seen at least ten times. The rearrangement joins TRBV3-1 to TRBJ2-1; 13 bases map to TRBD2. Germline CDR1 and CDR2: LGHDT and YNNKEL (reference sequence). This CDR3 contains 16 residues. The V segment lost 1 base and the J segment 14 bases; nucleotides outside the gene matches: 11. Written as DNA, the CDR3 is TGTGCCAGCAGCCAAGGTTTAACTAGCGGGGGGGCCAAGAAGTTCTTC. Translating it yields CASSQGLTSGGAKKFF.

This clonotype was picked up many times. The rearrangement links TRBV7-2 to TRBJ2-1; D is undetermined. Trimming left V 1 base short and J 9 bases short, with 10 bases between. In germline, CDR1 is SGHTA, CDR2 FQGNSA. The CDR3 length is 13 residues. CDR3 residues: CASSLDLGREQFF. CDR3 DNA: TGTGCCAGCAGCTTAGATCTAGGGCGTGAGCAGTTCTTC.

This chain links TRBV19 with TRBJ2-7; D call uncertain. Germline CDR1 reads LNHDA; CDR2 reads SQIVND (reference sequence). This CDR3 has 14 amino acids. Trimming shortened V by 5 bases and J by 0 bases, and 11 bases separated the two germline ends. CDR3: CASSVSRSSYEQYF. The DNA of the CDR3 is TGTGCCAGTAGTGTTTCCCGGAGCTCCTACGAGCAGTACTTC.

The chain employs TRBV7-2 and TRBJ2-4, with 10 bases lining up with TRBD1. Germline CDR1 is SGHTA and CDR2 is FQGNSA. After removal of 4 bases from V and 13 bases from J, the junction contained 16 bases not matched to a gene. The CDR3 spans 16 residues. The CDR3 DNA follows: TGTGCCAGCAGCTCGACAGGGGGCAGCCTACCTACAGGGCAGTACTTC. This sequence encodes CASSSTGGSLPTGQYF. The full variable domain, completed using reference TRBV7-2 and TRBJ2-4, is GAGVSQSPSNKVTEKGKDVELRCDPISGHTALYWYRQSLGQGLEFLIYFQGNSAPDKSGLPSDRFSAERTGGSVSTLTIQRTQQEDSAVYLCASSSTGGSLPTGQYFGAGTRLSVL.

This clonotype was found many times. J is TRBJ2-7 and V is TRBV5-1; a weak D match, TRBD1 (6 bases). The CDR3 is 14 amino acids. The germline V gene encodes CDR1 SGHRS and CDR2 YFSETQ. Trimming took 0 bases from V and 3 from J, leaving 10 bases between them. CDR3 sequence: CASSLDGQIYEQYF. Here the CDR3 DNA reads TGCGCCAGCAGCTTGGATGGACAGATCTACGAGCAGTACTTC.

The V call is TRBV6-6, the J call TRBJ2-5; 7 nucleotides line up with TRBD1. This CDR3 has 13 amino acids. Germline CDR1 and CDR2: MNHNY and SVGAGI (reference sequence). V was clipped by 5 bases and J by 4 bases; unmatched bases: 4. The CDR3 here is CASSTRGRETQYF. For the CDR3, the DNA is TGTGCCAGCAGTACTAGGGGGCGAGAGACCCAGTACTTC.

This clonotype was found a few times. CDR3 sequence (DNA): TGTGCCAGCAGCTTCTACCAGCGGGGCGCAGAGACCCAGTACTTC. Its translation: CASSFYQRGAETQYF. The chain joins TRBV11-1 to TRBJ2-5, with TRBD2 matching over 7 bases. The CDR3 sequence is 15 residues long. With V trimmed by 3 bases and J by 4 bases, 8 bases remained unmatched. Germline V lookup: CDR1 SGHAT, CDR2 FQDESV (reference sequence).

This clonotype was picked up many times. The chain recombines TRBV9 with TRBJ2-5; TRBD2 is a possible D gene (6 bases). Trimming took 0 bases from V and 1 from J, leaving 16 bases between them. This CDR3 region has 17 residues. CDR1 is SGDLS and CDR2 is YYNGEE in the germline V gene. The CDR3 DNA follows: TGTGCCAGCAGCGTAGATTCGGTTGGAGGGCTCCAAGAGACCCAGTACTTC. It specifies CASSVDSVGGLQETQYF.

This clonotype was recorded a few times. V gene TRBV12-3 or TRBV12-4 combines with J gene TRBJ2-2; 9 bases are a match to TRBD1. CDR3 size: 13 residues. V lost 6 bases, J lost 4 bases, and 0 bases stayed unmatched. The CDR3 region is CASRDRGTGELFF. CDR3 bases: TGTGCCAGCAGGGACAGGGGCACCGGGGAGCTGTTTTTT.

The chain employs TRBV7-2 and TRBJ2-5; 8 bases align to TRBD1. TRBJ2-7 explains the end of the DNA better; the J call may be wrong. Germline CDR1 reads SGHTA; CDR2 reads FQGNSA. The CDR3 consists of 14 residues. CDR3 nucleotide sequence: TGTGCCAGCAGCCGTCCGGACAGGGCCCACGAGCAGTACTTC. It specifies CASSRPDRAHEQYF.

The sample holds many counts of this clonotype. V gene TRBV15 combines with J gene TRBJ2-7; 9 nucleotides align to TRBD1. CDR1 is LNHNV, CDR2 YYDKDF, per germline (reference sequence). V was pared by 4 bases and J by 3 bases, with 7 bases of the junction left unmatched. This CDR3 comprises 15 residues. CDR3 nucleotide sequence: TGTGCCACCAGCATCGACCCGGGACAGGGCTACGAGCAGTACTTC. Amino acids: CATSIDPGQGYEQYF.

This clonotype was observed at least ten times. The chain uses TRBV20-1 and TRBJ2-3; no clear D. The CDR3 totals 12 residues. The V gene's germline CDR1 is DFQATT and CDR2 SNEGSKA (reference sequence). Deletions cut 0 bases from V and 5 bases from J, with 6 bases between. As DNA, the CDR3 is TGCAGTGCTAGAGATACGGTAGATACGCAGTATTTT. Translation: CSARDTVDTQYF.

The V gene is TRBV2, the J gene TRBJ2-5; D may be TRBD2 (5 bases). Looked up from germline, CDR1 is SNHLY and CDR2 is FYNNEI. The V end lost 6 bases, the J end lost 3 bases, and 23 bases lay between the germline ends. This CDR3 comprises 17 residues. The DNA for the CDR3 is TGTGCCAGCAGGAGACAACCTATTTTGGGAGTAGAAGAGACCCAGTACTTC. Translating gives CASRRQPILGVEETQYF.

Of note for this clonotype: A single base separates this from a much larger clone, so it may be a read error. The chain carries TRBV5-1 and TRBJ1-1; tentative D call: TRBD1 (5 bases). This CDR3 is built from 14 residues. CDR1 is SGHRS, CDR2 YFSETQ, per germline. CDR3 sequence: CACSLDGGNTEAFF. The CDR3 nucleotides are TGCGCCTGCAGCTTGGACGGGGGGAACACTGAAGCTTTCTTT. Combining the CDR3 with reference TRBV5-1 and TRBJ1-1 gives the whole variable domain KAGVTQTPRYLIKTRGQQVTLSCSPISGHRSVSWYQQTPGQGLQFLFEYFSETQRNKGNFPGRFSGRQFSNSRSEMNVSTLELGDSALYLCACSLDGGNTEAFFGQGTRLTVV.

This clonotype was picked up many times. The CDR3 spells CASSLGGGAYLEQFF. Here the CDR3 DNA reads TGCGCCAGCAGCTTAGGCGGGGGGGCCTATCTTGAGCAGTTCTTC. The chain uses TRBV5-1 and TRBJ2-1; 9 nucleotides line up with TRBD2. The CDR3 consists of 15 residues. Trimming at V came to 2 bases and at J to 9 bases, leaving 9 bases not matched to a gene. Looked up from germline, CDR1 is SGHRS and CDR2 is YFSETQ.

Ten or more counts support this clonotype. V gene TRBV20-1 combines with J gene TRBJ1-5, with D perhaps matching TRBD1 (6 bases). The V gene's germline CDR1 is DFQATT and CDR2 SNEGSKA (reference sequence). The CDR3 is 16 residues long. V lost 6 bases to trimming and J lost 0 bases, with 18 bases between them. DNA of the CDR3: TGCAGTGCCGTCCGGGGGGCCTCTGATAGCAATCAGCCCCAGCATTTT. It is translated as CSAVRGASDSNQPQHF.

This clonotype was counted ten times or more. The V gene is TRBV7-3, the J gene TRBJ1-2; TRBD1 matches at 10 bases. With V trimmed by 4 bases and J by 8 bases, 4 bases remained unmatched. In germline, CDR1 is SGHTA, CDR2 FQGTGA. CDR3 length: 13 residues. This CDR3 reads CASSSGQGGGYTF. The CDR3 nucleotides are TGTGCCAGCAGCTCCGGACAGGGGGGCGGCTACACCTTC.

Ten or more counts support this clonotype. The gene calls are TRBV7-9 and TRBJ2-3, with TRBD2 matching 7 bases. The V gene's germline CDR1 is SEHNR and CDR2 FQNEAQ (reference sequence). The CDR3 has 17 amino acids. J lost 2 bases, V lost 2 bases, and 10 bases had no gene match. CDR3 region: CASSLRAGTINTDTQYF. DNA of the CDR3: TGTGCCAGCAGCTTAAGGGCCGGGACTATTAACACAGATACGCAGTATTTT.